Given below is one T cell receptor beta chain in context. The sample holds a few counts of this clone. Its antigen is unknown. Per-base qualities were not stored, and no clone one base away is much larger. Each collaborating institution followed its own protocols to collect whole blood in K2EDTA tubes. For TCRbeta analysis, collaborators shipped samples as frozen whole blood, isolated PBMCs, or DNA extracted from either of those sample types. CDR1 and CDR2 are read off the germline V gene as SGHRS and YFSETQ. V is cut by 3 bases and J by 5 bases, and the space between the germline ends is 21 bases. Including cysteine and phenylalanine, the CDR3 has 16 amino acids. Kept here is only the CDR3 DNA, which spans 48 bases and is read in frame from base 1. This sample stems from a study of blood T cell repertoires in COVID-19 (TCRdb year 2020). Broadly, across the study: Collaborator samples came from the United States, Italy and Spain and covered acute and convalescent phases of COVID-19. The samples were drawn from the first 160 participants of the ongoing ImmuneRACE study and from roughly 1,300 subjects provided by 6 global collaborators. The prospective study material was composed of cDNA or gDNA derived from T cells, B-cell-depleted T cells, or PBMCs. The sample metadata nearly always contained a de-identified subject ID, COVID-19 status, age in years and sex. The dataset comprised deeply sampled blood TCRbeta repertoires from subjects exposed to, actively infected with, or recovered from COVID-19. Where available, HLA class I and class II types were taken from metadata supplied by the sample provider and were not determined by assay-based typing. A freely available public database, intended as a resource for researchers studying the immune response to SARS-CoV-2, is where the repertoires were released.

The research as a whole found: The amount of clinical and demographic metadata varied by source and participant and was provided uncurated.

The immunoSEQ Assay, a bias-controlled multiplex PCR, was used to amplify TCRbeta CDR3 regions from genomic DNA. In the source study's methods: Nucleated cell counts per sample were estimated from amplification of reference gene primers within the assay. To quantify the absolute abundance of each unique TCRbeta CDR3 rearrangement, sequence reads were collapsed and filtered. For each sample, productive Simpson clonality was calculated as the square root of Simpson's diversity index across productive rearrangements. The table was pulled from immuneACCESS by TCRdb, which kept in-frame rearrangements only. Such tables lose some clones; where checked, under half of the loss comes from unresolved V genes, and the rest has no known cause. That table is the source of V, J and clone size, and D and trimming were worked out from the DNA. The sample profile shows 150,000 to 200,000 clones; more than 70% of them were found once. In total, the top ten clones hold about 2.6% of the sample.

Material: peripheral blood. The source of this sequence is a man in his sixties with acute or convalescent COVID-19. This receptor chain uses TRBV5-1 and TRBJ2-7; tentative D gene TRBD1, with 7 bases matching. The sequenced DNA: TGCGCCAGCAGCTCGGGGGCGACAGGGAGTCATCACGAGCAGTACTTC. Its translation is CASSSGATGSHHEQYF.